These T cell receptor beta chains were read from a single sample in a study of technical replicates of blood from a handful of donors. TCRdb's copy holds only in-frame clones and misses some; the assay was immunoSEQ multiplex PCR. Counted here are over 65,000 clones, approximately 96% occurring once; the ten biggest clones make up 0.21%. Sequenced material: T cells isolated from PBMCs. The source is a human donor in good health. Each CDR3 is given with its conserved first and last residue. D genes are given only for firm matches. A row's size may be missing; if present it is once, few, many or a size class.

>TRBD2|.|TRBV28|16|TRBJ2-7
CASSPTLRGGPYEQYF
TGTGCCAGCAGTCCTACGCTGCGGGGGGGGCCCTACGAGCAGTACTTC
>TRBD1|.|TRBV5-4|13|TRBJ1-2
CASSSDRVFGYTF
TGTGCCAGCAGCTCCGACAGGGTGTTTGGCTACACCTTC
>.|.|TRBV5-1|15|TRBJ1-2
CASSSDRGGDYGYTF
TGCGCCAGCAGCTCCGACCGGGGAGGTGACTATGGCTACACCTTC
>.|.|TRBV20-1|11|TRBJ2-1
CSARDRNEQFF
TGCAGTGCTAGAGATCGCAATGAGCAGTTCTTC
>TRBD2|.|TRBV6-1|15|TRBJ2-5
CASSEGLQFLWTQYF
TGTGCCAGCAGTGAGGGACTACAGTTTTTATGGACCCAGTACTTC
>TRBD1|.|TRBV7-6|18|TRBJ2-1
CASSGGTGLVQSYNEQFF
TGTGCCAGCAGCGGCGGGACAGGGCTCGTCCAGTCCTACAATGAGCAGTTCTTC
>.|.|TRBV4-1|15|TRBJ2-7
CASSQEVAETYEQYF
TGCGCCAGCAGCCAAGAGGTTGCTGAGACCTACGAGCAGTACTTC
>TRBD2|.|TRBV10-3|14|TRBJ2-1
CAIRLAGGGDEQFF
TGTGCCATCAGACTAGCGGGGGGCGGAGATGAGCAGTTCTTC
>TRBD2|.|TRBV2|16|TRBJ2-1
CASSENLAGGSLEQFF
TGTGCCAGCAGTGAGAACCTAGCGGGGGGGTCTCTCGAGCAGTTCTTC
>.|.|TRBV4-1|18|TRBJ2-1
CASSQDGPGGLRRNEQFF
TGCGCCAGCAGCCAAGATGGCCCGGGGGGCTTGAGGAGAAATGAGCAGTTCTTC
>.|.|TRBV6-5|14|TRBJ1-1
CASSYSSRHTEAFF
TGTGCCAGCAGTTACTCGAGCCGTCACACTGAAGCTTTCTTT
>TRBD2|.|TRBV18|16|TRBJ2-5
CASSSGREAHQETQYF
TGTGCCAGCTCAAGCGGGCGGGAGGCCCACCAAGAGACCCAGTACTTC
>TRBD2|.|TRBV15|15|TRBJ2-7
CATSNWREGRYEQYF
TGTGCCACCAGCAATTGGAGGGAGGGCCGCTACGAGCAGTACTTC
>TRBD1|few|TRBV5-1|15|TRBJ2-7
CASSLEGTAYYEQYF
TGCGCCAGCAGCTTAGAGGGGACAGCTTACTACGAGCAGTACTTC
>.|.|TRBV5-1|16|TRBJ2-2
CASSIGDSGFTGELFF
TGCGCCAGCAGTATAGGAGATAGCGGCTTCACCGGGGAGCTGTTTTTT
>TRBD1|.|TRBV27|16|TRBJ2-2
CASSSLQGQNTGELFF
TGTGCCAGCAGTTCCTTACAGGGGCAGAACACCGGGGAGCTGTTTTTT